This T cell receptor (beta chain) derives from a study of blood T cells in healthy people across ages (dated by TCRdb to the mid-2010s). Context from the whole study: In model experiments, template switching captured about one uniquely barcoded TCR beta cDNA molecule for every two T cells. To track age-related changes in TCR beta repertoire diversity, the study relied on deep sequencing normalized with unique cDNA molecular identifiers. Four age groups were formed from the donors: young (average approximately 15 years), middle-aged (approximately 40), aged (around 68) and long-lived (about 80). The study analyzed two additional independent replicas of 1 million unique cDNA reads from the same blood draw for two donors, one aged 18 to 29 and one aged 80 or older.

Comments on this clonotype: The antigen it recognizes is unknown. Base qualities are not provided; no much larger clone lies one nucleotide away.

The roughly 38 donors, aged 6 to 90 years, were systemically healthy Caucasian individuals from Russia. Around 10 milliliters of peripheral blood were collected from each donor into EDTA-treated Vacutainer tubes. Ficoll-Paque density-gradient centrifugation was used to isolate PBMCs, with at least 7 million per sample. Total RNA was extracted from PBMCs with Trizol reagent, with at least 5 micrograms obtained per sample. The percentages of naive CD45RAhigh/CD27high T cells were determined by flow cytometry on a PBMC aliquot from every donor. General findings and caveats noted by the study authors: Because the CMV infection status of the donors was unknown, age-related changes in expanded clonotypes may potentially have been confounded. Observed TCR beta diversity correlated strongly with the percentage of naive T cells measured by flow cytometry. Total diversity estimates from one million sequenced T cells were considered lower bounds and underestimates. Compared with the aged group, the long-lived group had more naive CD4+ T cells, fewer expanded clones and increased TCR diversity, suggesting age selection. Because profiling used bulk unsorted PBMCs, naive and antigen-experienced compartments could not be compared conclusively. As age increased, observed TCR beta diversity per million T cells dropped in a roughly linear way, and a significant reduction was already evident by age approximately 40.

The library was obtained by 5' RACE. This sample was sequenced with an Illumina HiSeq 2500. A second PCR of about 6 to 11 cycles was run with a J-beta primer mix and a sample-barcoded 5' primer. A unique molecular identifier was introduced onto each TCR beta cDNA molecule by a template-switch 5' adaptor carrying 12 random nucleotides. At least 3 million CDR3-containing paired-end reads were obtained from each sample. The Mint cDNA synthesis kit, primed by a TRBC-specific oligonucleotide, was used to synthesize first-strand cDNA from all RNA. Following uracil-DNA glycosylase treatment, all cDNA underwent a first 18-cycle PCR with the universal primers M1SS and BC2_uni_R. The authors' pipeline ran thus. For normalization, 1 million high-quality reads, each with a distinct molecular identifier, were randomly selected from each sample. Reads sharing molecular identifiers were discarded rather than binned into consensus sequences. CDR3 identification, clonotype clustering and error correction used MiTCR with a Q25 quality threshold and the strictest error-elimination algorithm. A nonparametric unseen species model using Euler transformation provided a lower-bound estimate of total TCR beta diversity. TCRdb reprocessing: public reads trimmed at Q25 with fastp, clones called with MiXCR, in-frame beta chains kept. All rows with the same CDR3 protein become a single entry with the most common DNA and genes. The V and J calls, along with clone size, are taken from TCRdb and not from the paper's own processing. Recorded for this sample are 800,000 to 1,300,000 distinct CDR3 sequences; about 23% of them occurred a single time. The top ten constitute approximately 0.71% of the sample.

These data also featured in a second study, about T cells of mothers and their children. Per that second paper: Donors were nine systemically healthy Caucasian individuals: three mothers and their six children. cDNA synthesis consumed the entire amount of extracted RNA, loaded at around 1.5 ug RNA in each 15 ul reaction. In the second PCR, the M1S primer introduced both the sample barcodes and 2-4 random nucleotides. Each mother yielded over 8.5 million TCR beta CDR3 reads and each child some 3 million reads. TCR recombination output is similarly shaped by thymic selection in related and unrelated pairs, with a minor effect exerted by inherited differences. Related mother-child pairs always showed normalized repertoire overlap that was slightly higher than in unrelated mother-child pairs, though the difference was never significant. No persistent microchimeric T cell clones were detected, at a sensitivity of roughly 100 clones per million clonotypes. The study used deep NGS to compare TCR beta repertoires of mothers and children, seeking features distinguishing related mother-child pairs from unrelated individuals. Mothers averaged roughly 36 +/- 4 years of age and children averaged roughly 12 +/- 4 years. After adapter ligation with NEBNext reagents, the libraries were sequenced on Illumina HiSeq 2000 with 100+100 nt paired-end reads. Mother and child libraries were prepared a month apart and sequenced in separate runs to prevent cross-contamination. Between about 500,000 and 2,300,000 distinct TCR beta clonotypes were identified per donor. Naive TCR beta clonotypes were estimated from low-frequency clonotypes matched to each donor's FACS-determined naive share, without sorting.

This TCR derives from a girl aged 2 to 9 in good health. Sequencing was done on a sample of blood.

The CDR3 here reads CSVAGSLVAYEQYF. The sequenced DNA: TGCAGCGTTGCGGGATCCCTCGTTGCCTACGAGCAGTACTTC. The chain is assembled from TRBV29-1 and TRBJ2-7; 5 matching bases give a weak D call of TRBD2. Taken from cysteine to phenylalanine, the CDR3 has 14 residues. The read is trimmed to its CDR3 DNA, 42 bases read in frame from base 1. Looking up the germline V gene yields CDR1 SQVTM and CDR2 ANQGSEA. The junction carries 15 bases between V and J, which are trimmed by 4 bases and 2 bases respectively.